These T cell receptor beta chains were read from a single sample in a study of T cells in Graves' hyperthyroidism and ophthalmopathy. Each CDR3 protein gets one entry after TCRdb re-called the multiplex PCR reads with MiXCR. The sample contains over 250,000 distinct CDR3 sequences, around 15% of which appear only once. The sample was blood. All receptors derive from a woman aged 40-49 years with Graves' ophthalmopathy. Both conserved end residues are part of each CDR3. Each record gives: clone size, J gene, D gene, V gene, CDR3 protein, CDR3 DNA. A D gene is named only where the DNA matches it firmly. Part of the rows lack a size; the others show once, few, many or a class for expanded clones.

abundance: many; j_gene: TRBJ1-5; d_gene: -; v_gene: TRBV7-6; CDR3aa: CASSGVNQPQHF; CDR3nt: TGTGCCAGCAGCGGGGTGAATCAGCCCCAGCATTTT
abundance: many; j_gene: TRBJ2-1; d_gene: -; v_gene: TRBV27; CDR3aa: CASRLAWYNEQFF; CDR3nt: TGTGCCAGCAGACTTGCATGGTACAATGAGCAGTTCTTC
abundance: many; j_gene: TRBJ1-4; d_gene: -; v_gene: TRBV5-1; CDR3aa: CASSFNQGGGDEKLFF; CDR3nt: TGCGCCAGCAGCTTTAATCAGGGAGGAGGGGATGAAAAACTGTTTTTT
abundance: many; j_gene: TRBJ2-3; d_gene: TRBD2; v_gene: TRBV3-1; CDR3aa: CASSQGLTSGEADTQYF; CDR3nt: TGTGCCAGCAGCCAAGGCCTCACTAGCGGGGAGGCAGATACGCAGTATTTT
abundance: -; j_gene: TRBJ2-2; d_gene: TRBD2; v_gene: TRBV6-5; CDR3aa: CASSSSPGLVGELFF; CDR3nt: TGTGCCAGCAGTTCCTCTCCGGGACTAGTCGGGGAGCTGTTTTTT
abundance: -; j_gene: TRBJ1-2; d_gene: -; v_gene: TRBV5-6; CDR3aa: CASSGAQSLEYYGYTF; CDR3nt: TGTGCCAGCAGCGGGGCCCAGAGCCTAGAGTACTATGGCTACACCTTC
abundance: -; j_gene: TRBJ2-2; d_gene: TRBD1; v_gene: TRBV7-9; CDR3aa: CASRKTGPGGELFF; CDR3nt: TGTGCCAGCAGAAAGACAGGGCCCGGGGGGGAGCTGTTTTTT
abundance: once; j_gene: TRBJ2-1; d_gene: -; v_gene: TRBV24-1; CDR3aa: CATSDRVPGSYNEQFF; CDR3nt: TGTGCCACCAGTGATAGGGTCCCCGGGAGTTACAATGAGCAGTTCTTC
abundance: few; j_gene: TRBJ2-7; d_gene: -; v_gene: TRBV11-2; CDR3aa: CASSFTNGASYEQYF; CDR3nt: TGTGCCAGCAGCTTTACTAACGGAGCGAGCTACGAGCAGTACTTC
abundance: -; j_gene: TRBJ1-1; d_gene: -; v_gene: TRBV30; CDR3aa: CAWSVSVGHLAFF; CDR3nt: TGTGCCTGGAGTGTATCTGTAGGTCATTTAGCTTTCTTT
abundance: -; j_gene: TRBJ2-2; d_gene: TRBD1; v_gene: TRBV3-1; CDR3aa: CASSQLVGGSSGELFF; CDR3nt: TGTGCCAGCAGCCAACTAGTAGGGGGCTCGAGCGGGGAGCTGTTTTTT
abundance: -; j_gene: TRBJ2-7; d_gene: -; v_gene: TRBV18; CDR3aa: CASSPGLAGNAYEQYF; CDR3nt: TGTGCCAGCTCACCAGGGCTGGCCGGTAATGCCTACGAGCAGTACTTC
abundance: many; j_gene: TRBJ2-1; d_gene: -; v_gene: TRBV12-3/TRBV12-4; CDR3aa: CASSVADGQGNEQFF; CDR3nt: TGTGCCAGCAGCGTCGCGGATGGGCAGGGCAATGAGCAGTTCTTC
abundance: -; j_gene: TRBJ2-4; d_gene: -; v_gene: TRBV6-1; CDR3aa: CASSPPSRGGIQYF; CDR3nt: TGTGCCAGCTCACCCCCGAGTCGAGGCGGAATTCAGTACTTC
abundance: many; j_gene: TRBJ2-7; d_gene: -; v_gene: TRBV7-9; CDR3aa: CASSFGSYEQYF; CDR3nt: TGTGCCAGCAGTTTTGGAAGTTACGAGCAGTACTTC
abundance: few; j_gene: TRBJ2-3; d_gene: -; v_gene: TRBV5-4; CDR3aa: CASSLSALGTDTQYF; CDR3nt: TGTGCCAGCAGCTTGTCCGCCCTTGGCACAGATACGCAGTATTTT
abundance: many; j_gene: TRBJ2-4; d_gene: TRBD1; v_gene: TRBV15; CDR3aa: CATSGGFVAGTGRNIQYF; CDR3nt: TGTGCCACCAGCGGAGGGTTCGTCGCGGGGACAGGGAGAAACATTCAGTACTTC
abundance: many; j_gene: TRBJ2-5; d_gene: TRBD1; v_gene: TRBV18; CDR3aa: CASSPTTGAETQYF; CDR3nt: TGTGCCAGCTCACCCACGACAGGGGCTGAGACCCAGTACTTC
abundance: many; j_gene: TRBJ2-7; d_gene: TRBD1; v_gene: TRBV15; CDR3aa: CATSRDRGYEQYF; CDR3nt: TGTGCCACCAGCAGAGACAGGGGGTACGAGCAGTACTTC
abundance: once; j_gene: TRBJ2-1; d_gene: -; v_gene: TRBV5-6; CDR3aa: CASEFLSNNEQFF; CDR3nt: TGTGCCAGCGAGTTTCTGTCTAACAATGAGCAGTTCTTC
abundance: -; j_gene: TRBJ1-5; d_gene: TRBD1; v_gene: TRBV6-1; CDR3aa: CASGQGILQPQHF; CDR3nt: TGTGCCAGTGGACAGGGGATTCTTCAGCCCCAGCATTTT
abundance: many; j_gene: TRBJ2-1; d_gene: -; v_gene: TRBV10-3; CDR3aa: CAIRGSRGEQFF; CDR3nt: TGTGCCATCAGGGGTAGCCGGGGTGAGCAGTTCTTC
abundance: -; j_gene: TRBJ1-6; d_gene: -; v_gene: TRBV7-9; CDR3aa: CASSQDSFNSPLHF; CDR3nt: TGTGCCAGCAGCCAGGACAGTTTTAATTCACCCCTCCACTTT
abundance: many; j_gene: TRBJ2-3; d_gene: -; v_gene: TRBV11-2; CDR3aa: CASSLVPGEEDTQYF; CDR3nt: TGTGCCAGCAGCTTAGTGCCGGGGGAGGAAGATACGCAGTATTTT
abundance: many; j_gene: TRBJ1-1; d_gene: -; v_gene: TRBV28; CDR3aa: CASTLRNTEAFF; CDR3nt: TGTGCCAGCACCTTGCGAAACACTGAAGCTTTCTTT
abundance: -; j_gene: TRBJ2-3; d_gene: TRBD2; v_gene: TRBV4-1; CDR3aa: CASSQEPVTSGRTYTQYF; CDR3nt: TGCGCCAGCAGCCAAGAACCGGTTACTAGCGGGAGGACCTATACGCAGTATTTT
abundance: many; j_gene: TRBJ2-7; d_gene: -; v_gene: TRBV20-1; CDR3aa: CSAWAGLQYEQYF; CDR3nt: TGCAGTGCTTGGGCGGGACTCCAGTACGAGCAGTACTTC
abundance: many; j_gene: TRBJ1-1; d_gene: -; v_gene: TRBV3-1; CDR3aa: CASSQELWNTEAFF; CDR3nt: TGTGCCAGCAGCCAAGAATTGTGGAACACTGAAGCTTTCTTT
abundance: many; j_gene: TRBJ2-1; d_gene: -; v_gene: TRBV20-1; CDR3aa: CSASDDFRSSYNEQFF; CDR3nt: TGCAGTGCTAGTGACGACTTCCGGAGCTCCTACAATGAGCAGTTCTTC
abundance: many; j_gene: TRBJ1-2; d_gene: -; v_gene: TRBV19; CDR3aa: CASSGEGYTF; CDR3nt: TGTGCCAGTAGTGGAGAAGGCTACACCTTC
abundance: few; j_gene: TRBJ1-2; d_gene: -; v_gene: TRBV7-9; CDR3aa: CASSLVGGDDYGYTF; CDR3nt: TGTGCCAGCAGCTTAGTGGGGGGCGATGACTATGGCTACACCTTC
abundance: many; j_gene: TRBJ2-1; d_gene: -; v_gene: TRBV6-1; CDR3aa: CASTEERVDYNEQFF; CDR3nt: TGTGCCAGCACGGAGGAGCGTGTCGACTACAATGAGCAGTTCTTC
abundance: few; j_gene: TRBJ2-2; d_gene: -; v_gene: TRBV20-1; CDR3aa: CSALRVGAGELFF; CDR3nt: TGCAGTGCTCTCAGAGTAGGGGCCGGGGAGCTGTTTTTT
abundance: many; j_gene: TRBJ2-3; d_gene: TRBD2; v_gene: TRBV15; CDR3aa: CATSRFTSADTQYF; CDR3nt: TGTGCCACCAGCAGATTTACTAGCGCGGATACGCAGTATTTT
abundance: -; j_gene: TRBJ1-1; d_gene: -; v_gene: TRBV12-3/TRBV12-4; CDR3aa: CASSPDVMNTEAFF; CDR3nt: TGTGCCAGCAGTCCTGACGTTATGAACACTGAAGCTTTCTTT
abundance: many; j_gene: TRBJ2-7; d_gene: -; v_gene: TRBV7-6; CDR3aa: CASSLGSGKTVYEQYF; CDR3nt: TGTGCCAGCAGCTTAGGTTCCGGGAAGACGGTCTACGAGCAGTACTTC
abundance: -; j_gene: TRBJ1-6; d_gene: TRBD1; v_gene: TRBV9; CDR3aa: CASSQTGSSYNSPLHF; CDR3nt: TGTGCCAGCAGCCAGACAGGGAGCTCCTATAATTCACCCCTCCACTTT
abundance: many; j_gene: TRBJ1-1; d_gene: -; v_gene: TRBV6-1; CDR3aa: CASSSRREAFF; CDR3nt: TGTGCCAGCAGTTCCCGTCGCGAAGCTTTCTTT
abundance: few; j_gene: TRBJ2-1; d_gene: -; v_gene: TRBV27; CDR3aa: CASSLGLASREQFF; CDR3nt: TGTGCCAGCAGTTTAGGCCTAGCTTCCCGTGAGCAGTTCTTC
abundance: many; j_gene: TRBJ2-4; d_gene: -; v_gene: TRBV27; CDR3aa: CASSLSWLGKNIQYF; CDR3nt: TGTGCCAGCAGTTTATCTTGGCTAGGCAAAAACATTCAGTACTTC
abundance: many; j_gene: TRBJ1-1; d_gene: -; v_gene: TRBV7-2; CDR3aa: CASVPRENTEAFF; CDR3nt: TGTGCCAGCGTTCCCCGAGAGAACACTGAAGCTTTCTTT
abundance: many; j_gene: TRBJ1-1; d_gene: TRBD1; v_gene: TRBV6-1; CDR3aa: CATKGPDRIGLDAFF; CDR3nt: TGTGCCACCAAGGGGCCGGACAGGATAGGGCTGGACGCTTTCTTT
abundance: many; j_gene: TRBJ1-1; d_gene: -; v_gene: TRBV3-1; CDR3aa: CASSQGTNTEAFF; CDR3nt: TGTGCCAGCAGCCAAGGGACCAACACTGAAGCTTTCTTT
abundance: many; j_gene: TRBJ2-1; d_gene: -; v_gene: TRBV19; CDR3aa: CASSIEGGARDEQFF; CDR3nt: TGTGCCAGTAGTATAGAAGGGGGGGCCAGGGATGAGCAGTTCTTC
abundance: -; j_gene: TRBJ2-1; d_gene: -; v_gene: TRBV11-3; CDR3aa: CASSLESGYFNEQFF; CDR3nt: TGTGCCAGCAGCTTAGAGTCAGGGTATTTCAATGAGCAGTTCTTC
abundance: many; j_gene: TRBJ2-1; d_gene: -; v_gene: TRBV10-2; CDR3aa: CASSVGQISLNEQFF; CDR3nt: TGCGCCAGCAGTGTGGGACAAATATCTTTGAATGAGCAGTTCTTC
abundance: -; j_gene: TRBJ1-2; d_gene: -; v_gene: TRBV28; CDR3aa: CASSFEGGGGNYGHTF; CDR3nt: TGTGCCAGCAGTTTCGAAGGGGGTGGAGGTAACTATGGCCACACCTTC
abundance: many; j_gene: TRBJ2-7; d_gene: TRBD2; v_gene: TRBV12-3/TRBV12-4; CDR3aa: CASSTASGLAGGYEQYF; CDR3nt: TGTGCCAGCAGCACCGCCTCGGGACTAGCGGGAGGTTACGAGCAGTACTTC
abundance: few; j_gene: TRBJ2-6; d_gene: -; v_gene: TRBV11-3; CDR3aa: CASSSGGTGANVLTF; CDR3nt: TGTGCCAGCAGCTCCGGCGGGACTGGGGCCAACGTCCTGACTTTC
abundance: few; j_gene: TRBJ2-3; d_gene: TRBD2; v_gene: TRBV19; CDR3aa: CASSMGTSGGHSSTDTQYF; CDR3nt: TGTGCCAGTAGTATGGGGACTAGCGGGGGGCACTCTAGCACAGATACGCAGTATTTT
abundance: many; j_gene: TRBJ1-1; d_gene: -; v_gene: TRBV29-1; CDR3aa: CSAGMRGWNTEAFF; CDR3nt: TGCAGCGCCGGAATGCGGGGCTGGAACACTGAAGCTTTCTTT
abundance: few; j_gene: TRBJ1-6; d_gene: -; v_gene: TRBV20-1; CDR3aa: CSARPPGRDNSPLHF; CDR3nt: TGCAGTGCTAGGCCCCCGGGCCGGGATAATTCACCCCTCCACTTT
abundance: many; j_gene: TRBJ1-2; d_gene: -; v_gene: TRBV27; CDR3aa: CASSRFIPGNYGYTF; CDR3nt: TGTGCCAGCAGTCGATTTATCCCAGGGAACTATGGCTACACCTTC
abundance: -; j_gene: TRBJ1-5; d_gene: -; v_gene: TRBV6-1; CDR3aa: CASSDNNSNQPQHF; CDR3nt: TGTGCCAGCAGTGACAATAATAGCAATCAGCCCCAGCATTTT
abundance: many; j_gene: TRBJ1-2; d_gene: TRBD1; v_gene: TRBV13; CDR3aa: CASSPRGTGQDNYGYTF; CDR3nt: TGTGCCAGCAGCCCAAGGGGAACGGGACAGGATAACTATGGCTACACCTTC
abundance: many; j_gene: TRBJ1-2; d_gene: TRBD1; v_gene: TRBV12-3/TRBV12-4; CDR3aa: CASSPGDRGVANYGYTF; CDR3nt: TGTGCCAGCAGTCCCGGGGACAGGGGGGTGGCTAACTATGGCTACACCTTC
abundance: many; j_gene: TRBJ2-1; d_gene: TRBD2; v_gene: TRBV6-1; CDR3aa: CASSGSLQGGGRVNEQFF; CDR3nt: TGTGCCAGCAGTGGGAGTCTACAGGGCGGCGGGAGGGTCAATGAGCAGTTCTTC
abundance: few; j_gene: TRBJ1-3; d_gene: -; v_gene: TRBV6-1; CDR3aa: CASKYLGRSSSGNTIYF; CDR3nt: TGTGCCAGCAAATACCTGGGCAGGTCGAGCTCTGGAAACACCATATATTTT
abundance: many; j_gene: TRBJ2-1; d_gene: -; v_gene: TRBV25-1; CDR3aa: CASSEGYNEQFF; CDR3nt: TGTGCCAGCAGTGAAGGGTACAATGAGCAGTTCTTC
abundance: many; j_gene: TRBJ2-2; d_gene: -; v_gene: TRBV6-1; CDR3aa: CASSYWGNTGELFF; CDR3nt: TGTGCCAGCAGTTATTGGGGAAACACCGGGGAGCTGTTTTTT